The present TCR beta chain was sequenced within a study of cytomegalovirus exposure and HLA in healthy donors. The CDR3 spans 14 residues. V shed 3 bases and J shed 7 bases, with 15 bases lying between them. Germline-derived CDR1 and CDR2 are MNHNS and SASEGT. A multiplex PCR was run with 60 Vbeta primers and 13 Jbeta primers. The assay was immunoSEQ multiplex PCR, and TCRdb's table has in-frame clones only and misses some. Here the sample spans some 63,000 clones, roughly 84% being singletons. This clone was seen only a few times. J is TRBJ1-1 and V is TRBV6-1; TRBD1 might be the D (5 bases). Source material: PBMCs. The source is a human donor in good health. This CDR3 reads CASSDRPRGSEAFF. The CDR3 nucleotides read TGTGCCAGCAGTGATCGACCTAGGGGCAGTGAAGCTTTCTTT.